Shown below are 17 T cell receptor beta chains from a single sample sequenced in a study of T cells in Graves' hyperthyroidism and ophthalmopathy. Template material for amplifying TCR beta CDR3 regions consisted of RNA transcripts. HTBI primers were employed in a first-round RT-PCR of the TCR CDR3. TCRdb independently ran MiXCR on the multiplex PCR reads; one entry per CDR3 protein. In the table there are about 250,000 distinct CDR3 sequences, approximately 25% of which are singletons. Source material: blood. These receptors all come from a woman between 35 and 50 years old with Graves' ophthalmopathy.

This clonotype was detected ten times or more. The chain combines TRBV24-1 with TRBJ1-5, with D hard to call. Germline CDR1 reads KGHDR; CDR2 reads SFDVKD. The germline V and J ends were trimmed by 2 bases and 4 bases, with 2 bases remaining between them. There are 12 residues in the CDR3. The CDR3 bases are TGTGCCACCAGTGATTCGAATCAGCCCCAGCATTTT. Its protein product is CATSDSNQPQHF.

The sample holds many counts of this clonotype. This chain links TRBV29-1 with TRBJ2-7; 11 nucleotides agree with TRBD2. V was pared by 6 bases and J by 0 bases, with 7 bases of the junction left unmatched. The CDR3 loop spans 15 amino acids. The germline V gene has CDR1 SQVTM and CDR2 ANQGSEA. CDR3 region: CSVSRLAGSSYEQYF. In nucleotides, the CDR3 is TGCAGCGTCTCAAGACTAGCGGGAAGCTCCTACGAGCAGTACTTC.

This clonotype was detected ten times or more. The genes are TRBV9 and TRBJ1-1; D might be TRBD1 (6 bases). The germline V and J ends were trimmed by 0 bases and 7 bases, with 7 bases remaining between them. Per the germline V gene, CDR1 is SGDLS and CDR2 is YYNGEE. The CDR3 has 12 amino acids. In DNA form, the CDR3 reads TGTGCCAGCAGCGTAGAGGGGGGTGAAGCTTTCTTT. Translating gives CASSVEGGEAFF.

The chain has TRBV6-1 and TRBJ2-7, with D perhaps matching TRBD2 (6 bases). The V gene's germline CDR1 is MNHNS and CDR2 SASEGT. The germline V and J ends were trimmed by 6 bases and 1 base, with 16 bases remaining between them. The CDR3 totals 15 residues. The CDR3 bases are TGTGCCAGCAGCCGTGCTTGGGACTTATCCTACGAGCAGTACTTC. Protein product: CASSRAWDLSYEQYF.

This clonotype was recorded at least ten times. This chain links TRBV7-8 with TRBJ2-5, with TRBD2 as a possible D gene (5 bases). Germline values: CDR1 SGHVS, CDR2 FQNEAQ. The length of the CDR3 is 16 residues. The V end lost 1 base, the J end lost 5 bases, and 17 bases lay between the germline ends. CDR3 amino acids: CASSLGRVLADETQYF. As DNA, the CDR3 is TGTGCCAGCAGCTTAGGTCGGGTTCTAGCCGATGAGACCCAGTACTTC.

This clonotype was seen many times. One junction end disagrees with the germline gene, perhaps due to a read error. The rearrangement uses TRBV27 and TRBJ2-7, with D possibly being TRBD1 or TRBD2 (5 bases each). Germline CDR1 MNHEY, CDR2 SMNVEV (reference sequence). This CDR3 comprises 14 residues. In nucleotides, the CDR3 is TGTGCCAGCAGTTCAGGGACGAAGACCTACGAGCAGCACTTC. The encoded protein is CASSSGTKTYEQHF.

The rearrangement links TRBV20-1 to TRBJ1-5; no firm D call. V was clipped by 3 bases and J by 4 bases, with 10 bases between them. The germline gives CDR1 DFQATT, CDR2 SNEGSKA (reference sequence). The CDR3 runs 13 residues. CDR3: CSASETANQPQHF. The CDR3 DNA follows: TGCAGTGCTAGCGAAACCGCGAATCAGCCCCAGCATTTT.

The chain joins TRBV6-5 to TRBJ2-7; 8 bases map to TRBD1. The CDR3 covers 15 residues. Germline lookup yields CDR1 MNHEY and CDR2 SVGAGI. The ends lost 4 bases at V and 3 bases at J; junction bases unmatched: 8. CDR3 DNA: TGTGCCAGCAGTTTAGGCAGGGGGCTAGGCTACGAGCAGTACTTC. Protein product: CASSLGRGLGYEQYF.

This clonotype was counted a few times. The chain combines TRBV11-1 with TRBJ2-5, with TRBD2 matching 14 bases. V lost 8 bases and J lost 1; bases outside the gene matches: 6. Germline V gives CDR1 SGHAT, CDR2 FQDESV (reference sequence). The CDR3 length is 16 residues. The CDR3 DNA is TGTGCCAGCTCGGGACTAGCGGGAGTCATCCAAGAGACCCAGTACTTC. Protein sequence: CASSGLAGVIQETQYF. Supplemented by reference TRBV11-1 and TRBJ2-5, the full variable domain reads EAEVAQSPRYKITEKSQAVAFWCDPISGHATLYWYRQILGQGPELLVQFQDESVVDDSQLPKDRFSAERLKGVDSTLKIQPAELGDSAMYLCASSGLAGVIQETQYFGPGTRLLVL.

This clonotype was seen ten or more times. The chain carries TRBV4-1 and TRBJ2-7; D is unclear. V was cut by 0 bases and J by 3 bases, with 9 bases left in between. Germline V lookup: CDR1 MGHRA, CDR2 YSYEKL. The CDR3 loop spans 14 amino acids. The CDR3, as DNA: TGCGCCAGCAGCCAAGAGGTATGGGACTACGAGCAGTACTTC. It encodes CASSQEVWDYEQYF.

This clonotype was found many times. CDR3 nucleotides: TGTGCCAGCAGTGAAATAAAAAACATTCAGTACTTC. Translation: CASSEIKNIQYF. This chain connects TRBV6-1 to TRBJ2-4; no clear D. The V gene's germline CDR1 is MNHNS and CDR2 SASEGT. Trimming removed 2 bases from V and 4 bases from J, with 3 bases in between. CDR3 size: 12 residues.

This clonotype was seen many times. The rearrangement joins TRBV7-2 to TRBJ2-7; the match to TRBD2 covers 10 bases. V lost 0 bases and J lost 4; bases outside the gene matches: 3. Germline lookup yields CDR1 SGHTA and CDR2 FQGNSA. This CDR3 spans 15 amino acids. The CDR3 bases are TGTGCCAGCAGCTTAGCCACTAGCGGGACGTACGAGCAGTACTTC. Protein: CASSLATSGTYEQYF.

This clonotype was counted ten times or more. J is TRBJ2-2 and V is TRBV7-6, with 7 bases lining up with TRBD1. The CDR3 is made up of 16 amino acids. V lost 0 bases to trimming and J lost 4 bases; unmatched junction nucleotides: 5. Germline V CDR1 and CDR2: SGHVS, FNYEAQ. The CDR3, as DNA: TGTGCCAGCAGCTTAGCGGGGGCAGGGGGCACCGGGGAGCTGTTTTTT. Protein sequence: CASSLAGAGGTGELFF.

This clonotype was detected many times. V and J are TRBV27 and TRBJ1-2; maybe TRBD1 (5 bases). The CDR3 consists of 14 residues. Per germline, CDR1 MNHEY and CDR2 SMNVEV (reference sequence). The germline V and J ends were trimmed by 6 bases and 5 bases, with 16 bases remaining between them. The CDR3 sequence: CASRKPGSGYGYTF. As DNA, the CDR3 is TGTGCCAGCAGGAAACCAGGGAGTGGTTATGGCTACACCTTC.

The table lists this clonotype with many counts. The chain links TRBV5-6 to TRBJ2-7; D is possibly TRBD1 (6 bases). Germline assignment: CDR1 SGHDT and CDR2 YYEEEE. This CDR3 region has 14 residues. The V end was cut by 2 bases, the J end by 6 bases, with 15 bases between. CDR3 in DNA: TGTGCCAGCAGCTTAACCCGTGGGGGCGCCGAGCAGTACTTC. It specifies CASSLTRGGAEQYF.

The chain recombines TRBV28 with TRBJ2-7, with D perhaps TRBD2 (6 bases). V was cut by 3 bases and J by 2 bases, with 11 bases left in between. Germline V gene lookup returns CDR1 MDHEN and CDR2 SYDVKM. The CDR3 sequence is 14 residues long. In nucleotides, the CDR3 is TGTGCCAGCAGTTTGAGGTGGAGGGCCTACGAGCAGTACTTC. It yields the protein CASSLRWRAYEQYF. Based on the CDR3 plus reference TRBV28 and TRBJ2-7, the full variable domain is DVKVTQSSRYLVKRTGEKVFLECVQDMDHENMFWYRQDPGLGLRLIYFSYDVKMKEKGDIPEGYSVSREKKERFSLILESASTNQTSMYLCASSLRWRAYEQYFGPGTRLTVT.

This clonotype was counted at least ten times. This chain uses TRBV29-1 with TRBJ1-1, with a possible D match to TRBD1 (5 bases). Germline lookup yields CDR1 SQVTM and CDR2 ANQGSEA. Deletions cut 0 bases from V and 4 bases from J, with 12 bases between. There are 14 residues in the CDR3. In DNA, the CDR3 is TGCAGCGTTGAAGATTCAGGGATATCCACTGAAGCTTTCTTT. It translates to CSVEDSGISTEAFF.